Each of the 17 T cell receptor beta chains below was sequenced from the same sample in a study of T-cell memory formation after mild COVID-19. One entry per CDR3 protein results from TCRdb running MiXCR on the 5' RACE reads. The sample has around 99,000 distinct CDR3 sequences; about 15% are singletons. The sequenced sample consisted of PBMCs or a T cell subset sorted from them (not recorded which). These receptors all stem from a man aged 18 to 30 who had mild COVID-19 (a few samples of this study predate the infection). Cell type and time point are not known.

This clonotype was counted at least ten times. J is TRBJ1-3 and V is TRBV4-3; no firm D call. The CDR3 is 15 amino acids. The V gene's germline CDR1 is LGHNA and CDR2 YSLEER. Trimming stripped 0 bases from V and 5 bases from J, with 11 bases between. The CDR3 sequence: CASSQEVFLRNTIYF. CDR3 nucleotides: TGCGCCAGCAGCCAAGAGGTCTTCCTCCGAAACACCATATATTTT.

This clonotype was recorded a few times. This chain joins TRBV6-2 or TRBV6-3 and TRBJ1-5; D is perhaps TRBD1 (6 bases). Germline V gene data show CDR1 as MNHEY and CDR2 as SVGEGT. V lost 3 bases, J lost 3 bases, and 18 bases lay in between. CDR3 size: 17 residues. This CDR3 reads CASSYLPGARFNQPQHF. In DNA, the CDR3 is TGTGCCAGCAGTTATCTCCCAGGGGCTCGATTCAATCAGCCCCAGCATTTT.

The rearrangement uses TRBV29-1 and TRBJ2-1; 10 positions match TRBD1. Germline loops: CDR1 SQVTM, CDR2 ANQGSEA. The J segment lost 2 bases and the V segment lost 7 bases, leaving 8 bases of the junction unmatched. The CDR3 covers 15 residues. For the CDR3, the DNA is TGCAGCGATCTGGGACAGGGGTTCACCTACAATGAGCAGTTCTTC. Translated, it gives CSDLGQGFTYNEQFF.

This clonotype occurred a few times. The genes are TRBV7-9 and TRBJ1-2, with a tentative D call TRBD1 (5 bases). The ends were cut back, 7 bases at V and 5 bases at J, with 17 bases in the middle. CDR1 is SEHNR, CDR2 FQNEAQ, per germline (reference sequence). The CDR3 contains 14 residues. In nucleotides, the CDR3 is TGTGCCAGCAACCAACCCAGGAAGGGGTATGGCTACACCTTC. Amino acid sequence: CASNQPRKGYGYTF. The variable domain in full, completed from reference TRBV7-9 and TRBJ1-2, reads DTGVSQNPRHKITKRGQNVTFRCDPISEHNRLYWYRQTLGQGPEFLTYFQNEAQLEKSRLLSDRFSAERPKGSFSTLEIQRTEQGDSAMYLCASNQPRKGYGYTFGSGTRLTVV.

The table lists this clonotype with a few counts. The genes are TRBV29-1 and TRBJ1-2; 9 bases are shared with TRBD1. The length of the CDR3 is 13 residues. After removal of 3 bases from V and 4 bases from J, the junction contained 3 bases not matched to a gene. Germline lookup yields CDR1 SQVTM and CDR2 ANQGSEA. CDR3 sequence reads: CSVDEDRGYGYTF. In DNA form, the CDR3 reads TGCAGCGTTGACGAGGACAGGGGCTATGGCTACACCTTC.

There are many counts of this clonotype. The chain carries TRBV4-3 and TRBJ2-2; D may match TRBD1 or TRBD2 (6 bases each). This CDR3 comprises 16 residues. From germline, CDR1 is LGHNA and CDR2 YSLEER. The V gene lost 5 bases and the J gene lost 1 base, with 14 bases spanning the gap. In nucleotides, the CDR3 is TGCGCCAGCAGCTACGGAGGGGGGAGGAACACCGGGGAGCTGTTTTTT. Amino acids: CASSYGGGRNTGELFF.

This sequence joins TRBV12-3 or TRBV12-4 and TRBJ1-2, with 8 bases that match TRBD1. V lost 2 bases and J lost 4; bases outside the gene matches: 3. The CDR3 sequence is 14 residues long. The CDR3 DNA is TGTGCCAGCAGTTTAAACAGGGGGTCCTATGGCTACACCTTC. It yields the protein CASSLNRGSYGYTF.

The rearrangement uses TRBV20-1 and TRBJ2-1, with D unresolved. The germline V gene has CDR1 DFQATT and CDR2 SNEGSKA (reference sequence). Trimming left V 4 bases short and J 6 bases short, with 22 bases between. There are 16 residues in the CDR3. Here the CDR3 DNA reads TGCAGTGCTAACCCAGCGCTCGTGGCGTGGGGCAATGAGCAGTTCTTC. It is translated as CSANPALVAWGNEQFF.

The J gene is TRBJ2-7, the V gene TRBV6-5; D gene ambiguous. Deletions cut 2 bases from V and 2 bases from J, with 7 bases between. This CDR3 has 13 residues. The germline V gene encodes CDR1 MNHEY and CDR2 SVGAGI. CDR3 amino acids: CASSYADAYEQYF. In DNA form, the CDR3 reads TGTGCCAGCAGTTACGCGGACGCCTACGAGCAGTACTTC.

The DNA of the CDR3 is TGCGCCAGCAGTGAGTCACGGGGGCCGACCTACGAGCAGTACTTC. It encodes CASSESRGPTYEQYF. This chain uses TRBV10-2 with TRBJ2-7; perhaps D is TRBD1 or TRBD2 (6 bases each). There are 15 residues in the CDR3. Trimming pared 0 bases from V and 2 bases from J, leaving 11 bases between. Germline V gene lookup returns CDR1 WSHSY and CDR2 SAAADI.

This clonotype was counted only a few times. The chain uses TRBV6-5 and TRBJ2-3; D ambiguous. V lost 4 bases to trimming and J lost 11 bases, with 10 bases between them. This CDR3 comprises 11 residues. The germline V gene encodes CDR1 MNHEY and CDR2 SVGAGI. The CDR3 sequence is CASSFGSGQYF. CDR3 coding DNA: TGTGCCAGCAGTTTCGGGTCAGGGCAGTATTTT.

This clonotype was recorded at least ten times. The chain has TRBV18 and TRBJ2-7, with D hard to call. Per the germline V gene, CDR1 is KGHSH and CDR2 is LQKENI. The CDR3 is 11 residues long. V was cut by 0 bases and J by 3 bases, with 0 bases left in between. The CDR3 is CASSPPYEQYV. The CDR3 DNA reads TGTGCCAGCTCACCACCCTACGAGCAGTACGTC.

A few counts support this clonotype. V usage is TRBV27 and J usage is TRBJ1-1; no firm D call. With 6 bases removed from V and 1 base from J, the gap between germline ends came to 12 bases. Per germline, CDR1 MNHEY and CDR2 SMNVEV (reference sequence). This CDR3 contains 14 residues. The CDR3 nucleotides are TGTGCCAGCAGGATCAATTCGGGGAACACTGAAGCTTTCTTT. Amino acid sequence: CASRINSGNTEAFF.

This clonotype was detected ten times or more. The chain combines TRBV28 with TRBJ2-6, with 7 bases identical to TRBD1. Germline CDR1 and CDR2: MDHEN and SYDVKM. The CDR3 consists of 15 residues. V shed 5 bases and J 0 bases; nucleotides not matched to a gene: 1. The CDR3 region is CASSGTVSGANVLTF. CDR3 in DNA: TGTGCCAGCAGTGGGACAGTCTCTGGGGCCAACGTCCTGACTTTC.

This clonotype occurred a few times. This chain connects TRBV7-9 to TRBJ2-3; 7 nucleotides align to TRBD2. The CDR3 length is 13 residues. Germline loops: CDR1 SEHNR, CDR2 FQNEAQ (reference sequence). V was pared by 5 bases and J by 9 bases, with 8 bases of the junction left unmatched. The CDR3 DNA reads TGTGCCAGCAGCGCCCGGGACTACCGGACGCAGTATTTT. As protein: CASSARDYRTQYF.

V gene TRBV9 combines with J gene TRBJ1-1; D is undetermined. The CDR3 totals 16 residues. Germline V gene lookup returns CDR1 SGDLS and CDR2 YYNGEE. The V end was cut by 3 bases, the J end by 1 base, with 16 bases between. Here the CDR3 DNA reads TGTGCCAGCAGCGCCGGGGAGGGCACCGGGAACACTGAAGCTTTCTTT. This codes for CASSAGEGTGNTEAFF.

The rearrangement links TRBV5-1 to TRBJ1-6, with TRBD1 matching over 11 bases. Per the germline V gene, CDR1 is SGHRS and CDR2 is YFSETQ. V shed 5 bases, J shed 13 bases, and the junction held 8 bases outside the gene matches. This CDR3 region has 14 residues. The CDR3 DNA sequence: TGCGCCAGCAGTTGGACAGGGGGCACGAATCCCCTCCACTTT. Protein sequence: CASSWTGGTNPLHF.